A selection of T cell receptor beta chains follows, all from one sample in a study of cytomegalovirus exposure and HLA in healthy donors. Using immunoSEQ multiplex PCR, the repertoire was profiled, and TCRdb retains in-frame clones only, with some absent. The table lists some 200,000 clones, roughly 80% of them singletons. Sequencing input: PBMCs. These receptors were obtained from a girl aged 2 to 9 in good health and CMV-seronegative. CDR3s include the opening cysteine and the closing phenylalanine or tryptophan. D genes are given only for firm matches. Size tells how often a clone was seen (once, few, many) or the class of an expanded clone, and some rows leave it out.

TRBV6-5	TRBJ2-2	.	TRBD1	CASSLGDRDTGELFF	TGTGCCAGCAGTCTTGGAGACAGGGACACCGGGGAGCTGTTTTTT
TRBV9	TRBJ2-5	.	.	CASSERQLGETQYF	TGTGCCAGCAGCGAAAGACAGTTAGGGGAGACCCAGTACTTC
TRBV7-2	TRBJ2-7	.	.	CASSSLGGYEQYF	TGTGCCAGCAGCTCCCTGGGGGGCTACGAGCAGTACTTC
TRBV7-9	TRBJ1-1	.	TRBD1	CASSFLVGRGQAEAFF	TGTGCCAGCAGCTTTCTCGTAGGCAGGGGGCAAGCTGAAGCTTTCTTT
TRBV29-1	TRBJ2-1	.	TRBD1	CSVEGLWDRSNNEQFF	TGCAGCGTTGAAGGTCTTTGGGACAGGAGCAACAATGAGCAGTTCTTC
TRBV18	TRBJ1-5	.	.	CASSPRSVNQPQHF	TGTGCCAGCTCACCACGTTCGGTTAATCAGCCCCAGCATTTT
TRBV7-9	TRBJ1-6	.	TRBD1	CASSWAQGARNSPLHF	TGTGCCAGCAGCTGGGCGCAGGGGGCGAGGAATTCACCCCTCCACTTT
TRBV2	TRBJ2-7	.	.	CASSDRDYEQYF	TGTGCCAGCAGCGACAGAGACTACGAGCAGTACTTC
TRBV7-9	TRBJ1-2	.	TRBD1	CASSLTGGNGYTF	TGTGCCAGCAGCCTAACAGGGGGCAATGGCTACACCTTC
TRBV29-1	TRBJ2-1	.	.	CSVEVRNSYNEQFF	TGCAGCGTTGAAGTCAGGAACTCCTACAATGAGCAGTTCTTC
TRBV4-1	TRBJ1-3	.	TRBD1	CASSLSGRDRVSGNTIYF	TGCGCCAGCAGCCTCAGCGGCCGGGACAGGGTTTCTGGAAACACCATATATTTT
TRBV2	TRBJ1-4	.	.	CASRSEGISRPPNEKLFF	TGTGCCAGCAGGTCAGAGGGAATCAGCAGGCCCCCTAATGAAAAACTGTTTTTT
TRBV5-1	TRBJ1-2	.	.	CASSLVSPPNLYGYTF	TGCGCCAGCAGCTTGGTTTCTCCTCCTAACCTCTATGGCTACACCTTC
TRBV4-2	TRBJ1-1	.	.	CASSQEGAELGVEAFF	TGTGCCAGCAGCCAAGAGGGGGCCGAGTTAGGCGTTGAAGCTTTCTTT
TRBV5-4	TRBJ2-5	.	TRBD1	CASSVTGVETQYF	TGTGCCAGCAGCGTGACAGGGGTGGAGACCCAGTACTTC
TRBV15	TRBJ2-3	.	TRBD2	CATSIYLSGRGTDTQYF	TGTGCCACCAGCATCTACCTTAGCGGGAGGGGCACAGATACGCAGTATTTT
TRBV6-6	TRBJ1-3	few	.	CASRVQGTSGNTIYF	TGTGCCAGCAGGGTACAGGGAACCTCTGGAAACACCATATATTTT
TRBV5-1	TRBJ1-1	.	.	CASSPVLRAEAFF	TGCGCCAGCAGTCCCGTTTTGCGGGCTGAAGCTTTCTTT
TRBV19	TRBJ2-5	.	TRBD2	CASSRQAGVQETQYF	TGTGCCAGTAGTCGACAAGCGGGGGTCCAAGAGACCCAGTACTTC
TRBV21-1	TRBJ2-3	.	.	CASSLRDSSTDTQYF	TGTGCCAGCAGTCTGCGGGACAGTTCCACAGATACGCAGTATTTT
TRBV5-1	TRBJ1-2	.	TRBD1	CASSSVGYRGYYGYTF	TGCGCCAGCAGCTCGGTAGGCTACAGGGGCTACTATGGCTACACCTTC
TRBV5-1	TRBJ2-7	.	.	CASSLADNRPYEQYF	TGCGCCAGCAGCTTGGCCGATAACAGGCCCTACGAGCAGTACTTC
TRBV5-4	TRBJ2-7	.	TRBD1	CASSFGQGGYEQYF	TGTGCCAGCAGCTTTGGACAGGGCGGATACGAGCAGTACTTC
TRBV4-2	TRBJ2-1	.	TRBD2	CASSQVASGRGQFF	TGTGCCAGCAGCCAAGTGGCTAGCGGGCGGGGGCAGTTCTTC
TRBV29-1	TRBJ1-2	.	.	CSVLLGGGSSYTF	TGCAGCGTACTCCTTGGGGGGGGCTCGAGCTACACCTTC
TRBV14	TRBJ2-5	.	TRBD1	CASQGDTLTQETQYF	TGTGCCAGCCAGGGGGACACCTTGACCCAAGAGACCCAGTACTTC
TRBV27	TRBJ2-1	.	TRBD2	CASSAGGTYNEQFF	TGTGCCAGCAGCGCGGGGGGGACCTACAATGAGCAGTTCTTC
TRBV5-4	TRBJ2-5	.	TRBD2	CASSRGGSGGAWETQYF	TGTGCCAGCAGCAGGGGAGGTAGCGGGGGGGCCTGGGAGACCCAGTACTTC
TRBV9	TRBJ1-4	.	TRBD1	CASSVASGAGGEKLFF	TGTGCCAGCAGCGTAGCTTCGGGGGCAGGGGGTGAAAAACTGTTTTTT
TRBV6-1	TRBJ1-1	few	TRBD1	CASSRTGGRNTEAFF	TGTGCCAGCAGTAGGACAGGGGGGAGGAACACTGAAGCTTTCTTT
TRBV10-3	TRBJ1-2	.	.	CAISEGRSAYTF	TGTGCCATCTCGGAGGGGAGGTCGGCCTACACCTTC
TRBV7-9	TRBJ2-7	once	.	CSSSPGYEQYF	TGTTCCAGCAGCCCCGGCTACGAGCAGTACTTC
TRBV19	TRBJ2-5	once	TRBD2	CASSIIPGTSGETQYF	TGTGCCAGTAGTATTATCCCCGGGACTAGCGGAGAGACCCAGTACTTC
TRBV6-1	TRBJ1-2	few	.	CASSDIGEPGSYTF	TGTGCCAGCAGTGATATTGGAGAACCGGGGAGCTACACCTTC
TRBV6-1	TRBJ2-7	.	TRBD1	CASRGTDLASYEQYF	TGTGCCAGCAGGGGGACAGACCTGGCCTCCTACGAGCAGTACTTC
TRBV5-1	TRBJ1-5	.	TRBD1	CASSRDRGHPQHF	TGCGCCAGCAGCCGGGACAGGGGGCATCCCCAGCATTTT
TRBV5-1	TRBJ1-4	.	.	CASSLRGGKLFF	TGCGCCAGCAGCTTGAGGGGGGGAAAACTGTTTTTT
TRBV15	TRBJ1-1	.	.	CATSRDTQVFHEAFF	TGTGCCACCAGCAGAGATACGCAGGTGTTTCATGAAGCTTTCTTT
TRBV15	TRBJ1-2	few	TRBD1	CATSRDPDRGLGYTF	TGTGCCACCAGCAGAGATCCCGACAGGGGGCTCGGCTACACCTTC
TRBV7-2	TRBJ1-5	few	.	CASSLTANQPQHF	TGTGCCAGCAGCTTAACAGCCAATCAGCCCCAGCATTTT
TRBV6-1	TRBJ2-2	few	.	CATRGQGVTGELFF	TGTGCCACCAGAGGTCAGGGCGTAACCGGGGAGCTGTTTTTT
TRBV5-4	TRBJ2-7	.	TRBD2	CASSLGPGTSGAYEQYF	TGTGCCAGCAGCTTGGGACCCGGGACTAGCGGAGCCTACGAGCAGTACTTC
TRBV2	TRBJ2-3	.	TRBD2	CASGLAASTDTQYF	TGTGCCAGTGGACTAGCGGCTAGCACAGATACGCAGTATTTT
TRBV5-1	TRBJ2-5	.	.	CASSQGDREQETQYF	TGCGCCAGCAGCCAAGGAGACAGAGAGCAAGAGACCCAGTACTTC